This TCR beta chain was identified during a study of cytomegalovirus exposure and HLA in healthy donors (dated by TCRdb to about 2017). Concerning the study at large: The roughly 670 repertoires of the first cohort and the roughly 120 validation repertoires were produced on the same platform, according to a later analysis. The study aimed to test whether signatures of past pathogen exposure could be identified by cataloging public T cell receptors. Along with the approximately 700-subject first cohort, a separate validation cohort of roughly 110 different subjects was used. To predict cytomegalovirus infection status, the study brought together high-throughput TCR immunosequencing, statistical association of individual TCRs with disease status, and machine learning.

This clone was detected only a few times. No cognate antigen has been identified for it. Per-base qualities were not stored, and no clone one base away is much larger. The CDR3 has 20 amino acids, counting the end cysteine and phenylalanine. The kept DNA is CDR3 alone, 60 bases in frame from the first base. Study-level results and caveats: All 120 or so repertoires were used to score co-occurrence in the validation cohort in a later analysis, because that analysis had no HLA typing for the cohort. A later analysis found that TCRs clustered in the first cohort also tended to co-occur in the approximately 120 validation repertoires, with 94% of cluster scores above 0. In vitro tests confirmed that a few of the cytomegalovirus-associated TCR beta chains recognize cytomegalovirus antigens. In both the original and validation cohorts, the classifier was reported to diagnose cytomegalovirus status with high specificity and sensitivity. Most TCR sequences were observed very rarely across donors, whereas some public TCRs were present in many individuals. It was suggested by the authors that the approach could potentially be generalized to other disease states and immunological phenotypes. The study listed 150 to 200 TCR beta chains as associated with cytomegalovirus.

The donors were included in the validation cohort of approximately 130 subjects, a group kept apart from the roughly 610-subject first cohort. The method was the immunoSEQ multiplex PCR assay. In the source study's methods: A statistical classification framework was developed to diagnose cytomegalovirus status using the catalog of TCR beta chain sequences. TCRdb mirrors the immuneACCESS table, restricted to in-frame sequences. Some clones are absent from its copies; in checked studies, under half trace to an unresolved V gene, and the reason for the others is unknown. Clonal size and the V and J genes are those of that table, whereas D and trimming came from the DNA. The sample table contains 100,000 to 150,000 clones; only one count was recorded for over 85% of them. In total, the top ten clones hold over 3% of the sample.

The receptor was derived from a man aged 25-40 years in good health and CMV-seronegative. The V and J segments used are TRBV1 and TRBJ2-3; the DNA was not compared with TRBD2, the D call given in the table. TRBV1 is termed a pseudogene. Sequencing used PBMCs. The nucleotides are TGCACCAGCAGCACAGGGAGGGTAGCGGGGGCCTATGAACAGACAGATACGCAGTATTTT. This sequence encodes CTSSTGRVAGAYEQTDTQYF.